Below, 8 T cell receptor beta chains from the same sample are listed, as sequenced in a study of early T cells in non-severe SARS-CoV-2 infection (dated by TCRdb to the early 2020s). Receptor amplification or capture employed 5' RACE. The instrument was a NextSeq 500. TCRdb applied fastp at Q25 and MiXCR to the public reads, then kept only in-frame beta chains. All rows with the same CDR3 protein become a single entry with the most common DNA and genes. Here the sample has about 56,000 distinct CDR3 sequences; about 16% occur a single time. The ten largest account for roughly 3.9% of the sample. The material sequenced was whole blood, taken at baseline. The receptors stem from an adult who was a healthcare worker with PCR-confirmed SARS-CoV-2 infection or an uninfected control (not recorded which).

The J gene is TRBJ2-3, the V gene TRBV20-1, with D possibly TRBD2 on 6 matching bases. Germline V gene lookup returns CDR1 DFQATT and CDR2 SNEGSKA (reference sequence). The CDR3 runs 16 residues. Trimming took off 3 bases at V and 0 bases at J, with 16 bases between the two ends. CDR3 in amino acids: CSARVSTAGSTDTQYF. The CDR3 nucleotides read TGCAGTGCTAGGGTATCTACAGCGGGCAGCACAGATACGCAGTATTTT.

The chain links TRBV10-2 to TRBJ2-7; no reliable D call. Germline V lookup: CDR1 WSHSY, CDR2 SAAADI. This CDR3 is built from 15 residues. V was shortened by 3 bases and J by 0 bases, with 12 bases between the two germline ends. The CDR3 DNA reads TGCGCCAGCAGTGAAGGTCAGGCAGACTCCTACGAGCAGTACTTC. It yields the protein CASSEGQADSYEQYF.

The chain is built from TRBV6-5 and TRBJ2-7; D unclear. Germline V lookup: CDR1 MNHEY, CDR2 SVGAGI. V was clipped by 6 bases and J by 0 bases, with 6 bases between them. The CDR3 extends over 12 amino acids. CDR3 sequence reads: CASRKNSYEQYF. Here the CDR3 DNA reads TGTGCCAGCAGAAAAAACTCCTACGAGCAGTACTTC.

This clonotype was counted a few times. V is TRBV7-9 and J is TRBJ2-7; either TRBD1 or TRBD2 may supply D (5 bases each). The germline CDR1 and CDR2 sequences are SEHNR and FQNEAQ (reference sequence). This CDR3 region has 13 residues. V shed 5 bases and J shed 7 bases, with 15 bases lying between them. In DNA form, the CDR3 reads TGTGCCAGCAGCGCCCCGAGCTGGGGGGAGCAGTACTTC. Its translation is CASSAPSWGEQYF.

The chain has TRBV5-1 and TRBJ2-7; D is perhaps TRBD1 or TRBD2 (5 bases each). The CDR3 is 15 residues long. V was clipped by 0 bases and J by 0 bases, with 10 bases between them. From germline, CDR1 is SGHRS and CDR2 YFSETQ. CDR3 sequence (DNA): TGCGCCAGCAGCTTGGATCCAGGGAGCTCCTACGAGCAGTACTTC. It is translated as CASSLDPGSSYEQYF.

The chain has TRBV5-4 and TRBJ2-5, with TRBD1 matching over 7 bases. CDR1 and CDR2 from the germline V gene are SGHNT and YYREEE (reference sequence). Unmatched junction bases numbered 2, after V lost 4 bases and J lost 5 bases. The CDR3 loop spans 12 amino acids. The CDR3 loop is CASSPDRETQYF. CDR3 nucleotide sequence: TGTGCCAGCAGCCCGGACAGGGAGACCCAGTACTTC.

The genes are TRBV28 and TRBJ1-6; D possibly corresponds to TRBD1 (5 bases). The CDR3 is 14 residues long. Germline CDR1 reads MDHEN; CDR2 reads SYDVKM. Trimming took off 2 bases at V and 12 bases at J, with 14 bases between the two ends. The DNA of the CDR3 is TGTGCCAGCAGTTTAGGGGCGCCGGCTGTACCCCTCCACTTT. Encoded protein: CASSLGAPAVPLHF.

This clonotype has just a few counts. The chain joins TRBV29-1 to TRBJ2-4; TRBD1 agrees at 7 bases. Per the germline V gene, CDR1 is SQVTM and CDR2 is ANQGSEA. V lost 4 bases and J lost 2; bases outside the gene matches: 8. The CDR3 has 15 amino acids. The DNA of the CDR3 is TGCAGCGTTGGAAAGGGGGCTGGAACCAAAAACATTCAGTACTTC. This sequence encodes CSVGKGAGTKNIQYF.